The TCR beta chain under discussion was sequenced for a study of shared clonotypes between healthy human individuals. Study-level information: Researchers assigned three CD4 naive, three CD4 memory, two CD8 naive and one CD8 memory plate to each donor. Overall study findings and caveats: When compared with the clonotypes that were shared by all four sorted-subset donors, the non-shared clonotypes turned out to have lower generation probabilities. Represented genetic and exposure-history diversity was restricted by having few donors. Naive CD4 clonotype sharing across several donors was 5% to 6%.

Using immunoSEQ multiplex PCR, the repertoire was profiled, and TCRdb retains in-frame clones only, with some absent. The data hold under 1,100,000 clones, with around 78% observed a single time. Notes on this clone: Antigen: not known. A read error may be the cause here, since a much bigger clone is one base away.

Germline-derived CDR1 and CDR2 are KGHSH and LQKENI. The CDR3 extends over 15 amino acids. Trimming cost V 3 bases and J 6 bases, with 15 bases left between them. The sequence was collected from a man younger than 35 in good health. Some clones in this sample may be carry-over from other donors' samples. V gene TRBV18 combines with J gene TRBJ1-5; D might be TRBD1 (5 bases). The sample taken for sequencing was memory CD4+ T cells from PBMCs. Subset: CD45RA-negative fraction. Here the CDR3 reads CASSPYGDGLQPQHF. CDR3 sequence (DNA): TGTGCCAGCTCACCCTATGGGGACGGCCTTCAGCCCCAGCATTTT.